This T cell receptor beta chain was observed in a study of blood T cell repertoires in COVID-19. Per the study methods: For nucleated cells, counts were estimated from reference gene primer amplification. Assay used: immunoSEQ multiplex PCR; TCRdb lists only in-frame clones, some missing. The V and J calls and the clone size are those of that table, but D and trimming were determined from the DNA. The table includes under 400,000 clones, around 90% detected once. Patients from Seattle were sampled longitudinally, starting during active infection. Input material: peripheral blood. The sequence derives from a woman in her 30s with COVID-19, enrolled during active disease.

CDR3 loop: CASSLTGTGSGELFF. The DNA of the CDR3 is TGTGCCAGCAGCTTAACCGGGACAGGGTCCGGGGAGCTGTTTTTT. This rearrangement joins TRBV11-3 to TRBJ2-2; 9 nucleotides line up with TRBD1. V dropped 2 bases and J dropped 6; count of bases not matched to a gene: 4. CDR1 and CDR2 from the germline V gene are SGHNT and YENEEA. This CDR3 comprises 15 residues.